Detailed here is one T cell receptor beta chain. These data come from a study of control samples from healthy donors and cancer patients. The method was immunoSEQ multiplex PCR; TCRdb's version includes in-frame clones alone and lacks a portion of them. Here the sample spans approximately 100,000 clones, about 89% being singletons. Germline CDR1 and CDR2: LGHDT and YNNKEL (reference sequence). The V gene lost 2 bases and the J gene lost 1 base, with 5 bases spanning the gap. The CDR3 extends over 13 amino acids. The sequence derives from a man in his sixties with lung cancer. The sequenced material came from PBMCs. V usage is TRBV3-1 (or the pseudogene TRBV3-2) and J usage is TRBJ1-1; D remains unclear. CDR3 sequence (DNA): TGTGCCAGCAGCCAATATGCGAACACTGAAGCTTTCTTT. Translation gives CASSQYANTEAFF.